Listed below are T cell receptor beta chains from one sample, sequenced in a study of beta chain features in type 1 diabetes. Only in-frame clones appear in the TCRdb table, and some are missing; sequencing was by immunoSEQ multiplex PCR. The sample lists hundreds of thousands of clones, more than 12% occurring once. Sequencing input: naive CD4+ T cells from blood. The receptors here all came from a man between 18 and 35 years old with type 1 diabetes. Both conserved end residues are part of each CDR3. A D gene is named only where the DNA matches it firmly. For some rows the clone size is stated as once, few or many, or as a class when expanded; others skip it.

CASSLVPQDYEQYF	TGTGCCAGCAGCTTAGTCCCCCAAGACTACGAGCAGTACTTC	TRBV7-2	-	TRBJ2-7	few
CASRPGQDPEKLFF	TGTGCCAGCAGGCCTGGGCAGGACCCAGAAAAACTGTTTTTT	TRBV2	-	TRBJ1-4	-
CASSVGSSGGSETQYF	TGTGCCAGCAGCGTTGGGAGTAGCGGGGGTTCAGAGACCCAGTACTTC	TRBV9	TRBD2	TRBJ2-5	-
CASTGKSGTGNQPQHF	TGTGCCAGCACGGGAAAATCGGGGACAGGGAACCAGCCCCAGCATTTT	TRBV21-1	-	TRBJ1-5	few
CASSVRQASGNTIYF	TGTGCCAGCAGCGTAAGACAGGCCTCTGGAAACACCATATATTTT	TRBV7-9	-	TRBJ1-3	few
CASSARDTTNYGYTF	TGCGCCAGCAGCGCAAGGGACACAACTAACTATGGCTACACCTTC	TRBV4-1	-	TRBJ1-2	few
CASSSDSLWMYF	TGCGCCAGCAGCTCGGACAGCCTCTGGATGTACTTC	TRBV5-1	-	TRBJ2-5	few
CASSVGNSVMSGELFF	TGTGCCAGCAGCGTAGGTAATAGCGTGATGTCCGGGGAGCTGTTTTTT	TRBV9	-	TRBJ2-2	-
CASSPMAGGYNEQFF	TGTGCCAGCAGCCCCATGGCGGGGGGCTACAATGAGCAGTTCTTC	TRBV7-2	TRBD2	TRBJ2-1	-
CASSVNTGFQEKLFF	TGTGCCAGCAGCGTAAATACAGGGTTCCAAGAAAAACTGTTTTTT	TRBV9	-	TRBJ1-4	few
CASSFKEVHHEQYF	TGTGCCAGCAGCTTCAAAGAAGTTCATCACGAGCAGTACTTC	TRBV11-1	-	TRBJ2-7	-
CASSSRTGDGYTF	TGTGCCAGCAGTTCCCGGACAGGGGATGGCTACACCTTC	TRBV28	TRBD1	TRBJ1-2	-
CASSDLGGRNSPLHF	TGCGCCAGCAGCGACCTCGGTGGGCGTAATTCACCCCTCCACTTT	TRBV5-1	-	TRBJ1-6	few
CASRPGGTAGNEQFF	TGTGCCAGCAGACCGGGAGGGACCGCCGGGAATGAGCAGTTCTTC	TRBV28	TRBD2	TRBJ2-1	-
CASSGQGYPNYGYTF	TGTGCCAGCAGTGGACAGGGATACCCTAACTATGGCTACACCTTC	TRBV28	TRBD1	TRBJ1-2	few
CASSLGLSNQPQHF	TGTGCCAGCAGCCTGGGACTGAGCAATCAGCCCCAGCATTTT	TRBV4-2	-	TRBJ1-5	few
CASSGQVWGKDYEQYF	TGTGCCAGCAGTGGGCAAGTGTGGGGCAAAGACTACGAGCAGTACTTC	TRBV28	-	TRBJ2-7	-